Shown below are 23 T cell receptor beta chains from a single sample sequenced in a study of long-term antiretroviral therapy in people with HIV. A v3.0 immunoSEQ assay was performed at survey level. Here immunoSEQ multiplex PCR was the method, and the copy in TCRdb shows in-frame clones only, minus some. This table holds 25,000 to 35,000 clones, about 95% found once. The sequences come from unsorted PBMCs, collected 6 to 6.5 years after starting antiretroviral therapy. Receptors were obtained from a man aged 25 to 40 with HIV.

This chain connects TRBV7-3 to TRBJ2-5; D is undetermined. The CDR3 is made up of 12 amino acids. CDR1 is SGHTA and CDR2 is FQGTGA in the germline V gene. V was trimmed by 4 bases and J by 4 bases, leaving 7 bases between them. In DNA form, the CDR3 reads TGTGCCAGCAGCTCTGGTGGAGAGACCCAGTACTTC. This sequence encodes CASSSGGETQYF.

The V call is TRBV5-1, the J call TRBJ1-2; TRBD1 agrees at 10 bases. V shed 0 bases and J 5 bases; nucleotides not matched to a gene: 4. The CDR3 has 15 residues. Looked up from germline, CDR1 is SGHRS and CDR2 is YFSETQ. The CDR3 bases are TGCGCCAGCAGCTTGGATGCGGGACAGGGGTATGGCTACACCTTC. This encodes CASSLDAGQGYGYTF.

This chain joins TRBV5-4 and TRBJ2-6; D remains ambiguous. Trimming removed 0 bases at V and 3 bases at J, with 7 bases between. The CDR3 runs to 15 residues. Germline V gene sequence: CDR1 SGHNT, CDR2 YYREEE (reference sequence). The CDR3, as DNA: TGTGCCAGCAGCTTGGACAGCCGTGGGGCCAACGTCCTGACTTTC. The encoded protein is CASSLDSRGANVLTF.

The CDR3 protein is CASSGADTQYF. DNA of the CDR3: TGCGCCAGCAGCGGGGCAGATACGCAGTATTTT. This chain connects TRBV5-1 to TRBJ2-3; D is unclear. Deletions cut 4 bases from V and 4 bases from J, with 4 bases between. The length of the CDR3 is 11 residues. Germline assignment: CDR1 SGHRS and CDR2 YFSETQ.

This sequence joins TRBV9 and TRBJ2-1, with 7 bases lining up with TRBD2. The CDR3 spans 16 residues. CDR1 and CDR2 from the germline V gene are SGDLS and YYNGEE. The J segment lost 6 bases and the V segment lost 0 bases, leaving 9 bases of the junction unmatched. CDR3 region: CASSVAGTMTSNEQFF. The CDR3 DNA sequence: TGTGCCAGCAGCGTAGCCGGGACTATGACTTCCAATGAGCAGTTCTTC.

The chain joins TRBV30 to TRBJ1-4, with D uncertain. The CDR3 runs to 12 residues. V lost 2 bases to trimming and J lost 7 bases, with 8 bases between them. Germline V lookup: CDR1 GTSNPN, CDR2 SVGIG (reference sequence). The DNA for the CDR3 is TGTGCCTGGAGTTACTACGGTGAAAAACTGTTTTTT. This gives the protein CAWSYYGEKLFF.

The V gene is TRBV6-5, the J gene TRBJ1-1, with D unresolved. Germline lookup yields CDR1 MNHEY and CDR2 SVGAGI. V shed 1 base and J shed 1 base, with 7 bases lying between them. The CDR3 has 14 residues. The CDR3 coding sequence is TGTGCCAGCAGTTACTTAGCATCGAACACTGAAGCTTTCTTT. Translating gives CASSYLASNTEAFF.

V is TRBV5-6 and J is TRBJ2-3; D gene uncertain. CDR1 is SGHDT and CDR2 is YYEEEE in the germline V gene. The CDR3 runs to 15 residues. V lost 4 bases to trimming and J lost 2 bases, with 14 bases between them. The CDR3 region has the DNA TGTGCCAGCAGCCGGCCCCCCTTCCCCACAGATACGCAGTATTTT. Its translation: CASSRPPFPTDTQYF.

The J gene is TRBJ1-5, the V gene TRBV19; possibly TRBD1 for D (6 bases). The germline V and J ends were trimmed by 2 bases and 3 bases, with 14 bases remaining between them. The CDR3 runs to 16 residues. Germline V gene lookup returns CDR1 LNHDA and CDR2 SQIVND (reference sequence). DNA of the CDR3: TGTGCCAGTAGTATATCCACAGGGATTACCAATCAGCCCCAGCATTTT. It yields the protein CASSISTGITNQPQHF. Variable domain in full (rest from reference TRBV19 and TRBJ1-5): DGGITQSPKYLFRKEGQNVTLSCEQNLNHDAMYWYRQDPGQGLRLIYYSQIVNDFQKGDIAEGYSVSREKKESFPLTVTSAQKNPTAFYLCASSISTGITNQPQHFGDGTRLSIL.

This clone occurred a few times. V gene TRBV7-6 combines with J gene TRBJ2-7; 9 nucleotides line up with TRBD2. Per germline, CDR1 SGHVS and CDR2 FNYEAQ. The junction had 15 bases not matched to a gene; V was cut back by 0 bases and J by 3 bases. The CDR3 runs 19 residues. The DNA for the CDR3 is TGTGCCAGCAGCTTAGCGAGAAGTGTGAGGCCTAGCGGGAACTACGAGCAGTACTTC. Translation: CASSLARSVRPSGNYEQYF.

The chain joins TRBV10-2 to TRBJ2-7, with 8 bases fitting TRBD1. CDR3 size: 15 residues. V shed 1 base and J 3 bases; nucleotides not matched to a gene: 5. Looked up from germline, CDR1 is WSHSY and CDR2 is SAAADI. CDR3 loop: CASSEYGTGLYEQYF. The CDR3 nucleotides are TGCGCCAGCAGTGAGTACGGGACAGGCCTCTACGAGCAGTACTTC.

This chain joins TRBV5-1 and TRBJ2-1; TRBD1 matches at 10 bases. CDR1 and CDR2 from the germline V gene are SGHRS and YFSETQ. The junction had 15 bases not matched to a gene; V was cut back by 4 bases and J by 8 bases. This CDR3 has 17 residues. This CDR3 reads CASSPHIGGQGFDEQFF. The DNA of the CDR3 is TGCGCCAGCAGCCCCCATATTGGGGGACAGGGGTTCGATGAGCAGTTCTTC.

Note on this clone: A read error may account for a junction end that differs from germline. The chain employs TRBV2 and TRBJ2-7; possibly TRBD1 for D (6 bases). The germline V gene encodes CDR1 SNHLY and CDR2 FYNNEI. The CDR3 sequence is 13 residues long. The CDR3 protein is CARSGRTEYEQYF. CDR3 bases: TGTGCCAGGAGTGGTCGGACAGAGTACGAGCAGTACTTC.

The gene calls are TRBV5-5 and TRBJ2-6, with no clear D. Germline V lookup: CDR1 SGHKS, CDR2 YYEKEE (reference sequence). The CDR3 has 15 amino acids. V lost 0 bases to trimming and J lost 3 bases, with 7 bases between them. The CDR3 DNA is TGTGCCAGCAGCTTGGAAGGGTATGGGGCCAACGTCCTGACTTTC. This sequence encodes CASSLEGYGANVLTF.

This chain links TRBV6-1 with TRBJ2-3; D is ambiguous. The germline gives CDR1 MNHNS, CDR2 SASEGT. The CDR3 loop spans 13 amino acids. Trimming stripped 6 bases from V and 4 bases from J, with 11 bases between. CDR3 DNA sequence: TGTGCCAGCAGACCTACTTATCCAGATACGCAGTATTTT. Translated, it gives CASRPTYPDTQYF.

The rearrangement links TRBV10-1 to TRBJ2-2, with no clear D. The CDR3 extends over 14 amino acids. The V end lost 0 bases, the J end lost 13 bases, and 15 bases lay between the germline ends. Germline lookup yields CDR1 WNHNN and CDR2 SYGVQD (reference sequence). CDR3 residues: CASSESLTTSGLFF. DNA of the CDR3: TGCGCCAGCAGTGAGTCACTGACAACCTCGGGGCTGTTTTTT.

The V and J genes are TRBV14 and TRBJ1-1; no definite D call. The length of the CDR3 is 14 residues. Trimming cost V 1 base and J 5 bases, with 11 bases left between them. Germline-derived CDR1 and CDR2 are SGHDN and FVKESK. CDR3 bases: TGTGCCAGCAGCCAAGTCTCTCTCTGGACTGAAGCTTTCTTT. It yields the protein CASSQVSLWTEAFF.

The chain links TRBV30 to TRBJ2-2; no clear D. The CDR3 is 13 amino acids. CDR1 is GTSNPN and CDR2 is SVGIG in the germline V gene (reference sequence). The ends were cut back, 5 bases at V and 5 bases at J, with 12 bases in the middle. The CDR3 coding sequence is TGTGCCTGGGGCCGTGTGGGAACCGGGGAGCTGTTTTTT. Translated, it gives CAWGRVGTGELFF.

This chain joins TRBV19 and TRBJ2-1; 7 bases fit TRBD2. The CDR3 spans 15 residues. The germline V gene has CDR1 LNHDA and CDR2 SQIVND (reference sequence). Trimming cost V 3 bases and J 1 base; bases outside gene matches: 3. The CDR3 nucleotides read TGTGCCAGTAGTATTGGGGGGGGGTCCTACAATGAGCAGTTCTTC. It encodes CASSIGGGSYNEQFF.

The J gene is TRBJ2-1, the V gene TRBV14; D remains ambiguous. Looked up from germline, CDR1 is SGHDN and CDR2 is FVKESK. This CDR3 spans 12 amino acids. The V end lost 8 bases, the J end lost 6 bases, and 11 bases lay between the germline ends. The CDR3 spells CASRRFSNEQFF. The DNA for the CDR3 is TGTGCCAGCCGTCGATTCTCCAATGAGCAGTTCTTC.

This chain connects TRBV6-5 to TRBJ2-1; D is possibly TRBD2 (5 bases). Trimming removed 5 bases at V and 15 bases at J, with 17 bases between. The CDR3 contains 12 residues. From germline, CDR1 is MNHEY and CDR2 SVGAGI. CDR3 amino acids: CASSREPSKWFF. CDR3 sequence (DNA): TGTGCCAGCAGTCGGGAACCTAGCAAGTGGTTCTTC.

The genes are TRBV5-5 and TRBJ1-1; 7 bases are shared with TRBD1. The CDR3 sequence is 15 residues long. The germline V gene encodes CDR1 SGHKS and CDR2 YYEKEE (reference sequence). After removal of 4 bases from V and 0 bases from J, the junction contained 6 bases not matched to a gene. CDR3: CASSPATGLNTEAFF. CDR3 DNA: TGTGCCAGCAGCCCGGCGACAGGGTTGAACACTGAAGCTTTCTTT.

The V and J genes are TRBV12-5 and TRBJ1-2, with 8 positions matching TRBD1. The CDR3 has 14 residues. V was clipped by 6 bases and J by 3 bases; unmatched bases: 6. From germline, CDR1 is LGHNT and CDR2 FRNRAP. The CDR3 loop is CASGSDRGHYGYTF. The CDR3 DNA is TGTGCTAGTGGATCTGACAGGGGACACTATGGCTACACCTTC.